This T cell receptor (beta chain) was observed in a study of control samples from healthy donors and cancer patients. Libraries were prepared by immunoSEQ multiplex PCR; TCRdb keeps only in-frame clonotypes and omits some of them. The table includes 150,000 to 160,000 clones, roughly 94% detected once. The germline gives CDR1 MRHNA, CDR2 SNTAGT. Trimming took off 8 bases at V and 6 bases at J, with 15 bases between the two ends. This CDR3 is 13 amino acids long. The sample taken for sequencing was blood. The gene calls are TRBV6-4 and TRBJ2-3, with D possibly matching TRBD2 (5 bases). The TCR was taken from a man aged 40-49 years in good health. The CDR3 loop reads CASGRDPRDTQYF. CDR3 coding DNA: TGTGCCAGCGGGAGAGATCCTAGGGATACGCAGTATTTT.